These 14 T cell receptor beta chains were sequenced from one sample in a study of cytomegalovirus exposure and HLA in healthy donors. Primers: 60 Vbeta forward and 13 Jbeta reverse. The assay was immunoSEQ multiplex PCR, and TCRdb's table has in-frame clones only and misses some. Here the sample spans approximately 95,000 clones, about 81% being singletons. The material sequenced was PBMCs. These receptors came from a man between 18 and 35 years old in good health and CMV-seropositive.

This chain uses TRBV28 with TRBJ1-5; D is uncertain. The V gene lost 4 bases and the J gene lost 6 bases, with 4 bases spanning the gap. This CDR3 contains 11 residues. Germline CDR1 MDHEN, CDR2 SYDVKM. In nucleotides, the CDR3 is TGTGCCAGCAGTTCCCGTCAGCCCCAGCATTTT. It encodes CASSSRQPQHF. The full variable domain, in which reference TRBV28 and TRBJ1-5 provide the parts outside the CDR3, is DVKVTQSSRYLVKRTGEKVFLECVQDMDHENMFWYRQDPGLGLRLIYFSYDVKMKEKGDIPEGYSVSREKKERFSLILESASTNQTSMYLCASSSRQPQHFGDGTRLSIL.

This clone was seen a few times. The chain uses TRBV10-1 and TRBJ1-1; D is perhaps TRBD1 (6 bases). The CDR3 consists of 13 residues. V was trimmed by 6 bases and J by 0 bases, leaving 8 bases between them. Germline-derived CDR1 and CDR2 are WNHNN and SYGVQD (reference sequence). Here the CDR3 reads CASRDSLNTEAFF. The CDR3 region has the DNA TGCGCCAGCAGGGACAGTTTGAACACTGAAGCTTTCTTT.

This chain links TRBV5-1 with TRBJ1-2, with D perhaps TRBD1 (5 bases). The V end lost 4 bases, the J end lost 5 bases, and 15 bases lay between the germline ends. Germline V gene data show CDR1 as SGHRS and CDR2 as YFSETQ. The CDR3 has 14 residues. CDR3 DNA: TGCGCCAGCAGCGGGGCAGCTAATACTTATGGCTACACCTTC. This gives the protein CASSGAANTYGYTF.

The chain couples TRBV28 to TRBJ2-2; perhaps TRBD2 as D (5 bases). Trimming cost V 6 bases and J 2 bases, with 19 bases left between them. Per the germline V gene, CDR1 is MDHEN and CDR2 is SYDVKM. The CDR3 length is 17 residues. CDR3 nucleotides: TGTGCCAGCAGCCTAGGGAGTTGGGGTCCTAACACCGGGGAGCTGTTTTTT. It codes for CASSLGSWGPNTGELFF.

This clone showed up just a few times. This sequence joins TRBV23-1 and TRBJ2-5; 8 nucleotides align to TRBD2. TRBV23-1 is known as an ORF, though its function is uncertain. CDR3 length: 12 amino acids. J lost 10 bases, V lost 2 bases, and 3 bases had no gene match. The CDR3 here is CASSQTAGGQYF. The CDR3 coding sequence is TGCGCCAGCAGTCAAACGGCGGGAGGCCAGTACTTC.

This clone was found once. The chain uses TRBV2 and TRBJ2-3; D is perhaps TRBD1 (5 bases). The CDR3 is made up of 14 amino acids. Trimming cost V 7 bases and J 2 bases, with 13 bases left between them. Germline values: CDR1 SNHLY, CDR2 FYNNEI. The CDR3 DNA sequence: TGTGCCAGCATACAGGTCCGATCCACAGATACGCAGTATTTT. Amino acids: CASIQVRSTDTQYF.

The rearrangement links TRBV5-1 to TRBJ2-1, with D perhaps TRBD2 (5 bases). The germline V and J ends were trimmed by 6 bases and 6 bases, with 19 bases remaining between them. The CDR3 length is 15 residues. Per germline, CDR1 SGHRS and CDR2 YFSETQ. CDR3 DNA: TGCGCCAGCACCCTAGCCGGGGTTTCTATCAATGAGCAGTTCTTC. As protein: CASTLAGVSINEQFF.

The J gene is TRBJ2-7, the V gene TRBV11-3; 11 nucleotides agree with TRBD1. CDR3 length: 15 residues. The trim removed 3 bases at V and 3 bases at J, leaving 4 bases unmatched. Germline lookup yields CDR1 SGHNT and CDR2 YENEEA. As DNA, the CDR3 is TGTGCCAGCAGCTTGGGACAGGGGGGTCTCTACGAGCAGTACTTC. Its protein product is CASSLGQGGLYEQYF.

This clone showed up just a few times. The genes are TRBV2 and TRBJ1-4; tentative D call: TRBD1 (5 bases). Germline V lookup: CDR1 SNHLY, CDR2 FYNNEI. Trimming shortened V by 6 bases and J by 7 bases, and 24 bases separated the two germline ends. The CDR3 totals 17 residues. CDR3 in DNA: TGTGCCAGCAGCGAAACTACAGGAAGGCCGGGAGGTGAAAAACTGTTTTTT. Residues: CASSETTGRPGGEKLFF.

The rearrangement uses TRBV10-3 and TRBJ1-2, with D tentatively TRBD1 (5 bases). CDR1 is ENHRY and CDR2 is SYGVKD in the germline V gene. The CDR3 extends over 15 amino acids. V lost 7 bases and J 4 bases, leaving 19 bases between the germline ends. The CDR3 region is CAITEGQGGSYGYTF. The DNA for the CDR3 is TGTGCCATCACTGAAGGTCAGGGAGGTAGCTATGGCTACACCTTC.

V and J are TRBV28 and TRBJ2-3; D ambiguous. Germline V gene data show CDR1 as MDHEN and CDR2 as SYDVKM. The CDR3 consists of 12 residues. The ends were cut back, 8 bases at V and 5 bases at J, with 11 bases in the middle. CDR3 sequence: CASGFSVDTQYF. CDR3 sequence (DNA): TGTGCCAGCGGCTTTTCTGTAGATACGCAGTATTTT. The whole variable domain, filled in from reference TRBV28 and TRBJ2-3, reads DVKVTQSSRYLVKRTGEKVFLECVQDMDHENMFWYRQDPGLGLRLIYFSYDVKMKEKGDIPEGYSVSREKKERFSLILESASTNQTSMYLCASGFSVDTQYFGPGTRLTVL.

This chain connects TRBV29-1 to TRBJ2-5; 7 nucleotides align to TRBD1. Losses at the gene ends were 5 bases for V and 1 base for J; bases not matched to a gene: 10. This CDR3 spans 15 amino acids. Germline CDR1 reads SQVTM; CDR2 reads ANQGSEA. CDR3 nucleotides: TGCAGCGTTCGGAGCCGTGGGACAGTCCAAGAGACCCAGTACTTC. This sequence encodes CSVRSRGTVQETQYF.

This chain connects TRBV5-1 to TRBJ1-3, with D possibly TRBD1 on 6 matching bases. With 2 bases removed from V and 3 bases from J, the gap between germline ends came to 12 bases. The CDR3 loop spans 15 amino acids. CDR1 is SGHRS and CDR2 is YFSETQ in the germline V gene. CDR3 in DNA: TGCGCCAGCAGCTTCGACAGGCTTGGTGGAAACACCATATATTTT. Protein: CASSFDRLGGNTIYF. Filled out from reference TRBV5-1 and TRBJ1-3, the complete variable domain reads KAGVTQTPRYLIKTRGQQVTLSCSPISGHRSVSWYQQTPGQGLQFLFEYFSETQRNKGNFPGRFSGRQFSNSRSEMNVSTLELGDSALYLCASSFDRLGGNTIYFGEGSWLTVV.

CDR3 DNA: TGTGCCAGCACCCCCTCGGGGGGATCGAAGACCCAGTACTTC. It encodes CASTPSGGSKTQYF. The chain couples TRBV7-7 to TRBJ2-5; TRBD2 aligns across 7 bases. The CDR3 extends over 14 amino acids. The V gene end was trimmed by 7 bases and the J gene end by 6 bases; junction bases not matched to a gene: 11. Germline V lookup: CDR1 SSHAT, CDR2 FNYEAQ (reference sequence).